This is a list of T cell receptor beta chains from one sample in a study of blood T cell repertoires in COVID-19. The protocol was immunoSEQ multiplex PCR, while the TCRdb copy is restricted to in-frame clones and leaves out a portion. This sample carries about 160,000 clones, roughly 91% of them seen once, and the ten largest clones take approximately 2%. The sequencing input was peripheral blood. Every receptor here comes from a man younger than 35 with acute or convalescent COVID-19. Each CDR3 is given without its conserved first and last residue. Fields, in order: clone size, V gene, CDR3 protein. Expanded clones are given a class, and other clones once, few, many or no size at all.

NA,TRBV9,ASSVGSSGGSDTQY
NA,TRBV14,ASSQYSLQRGGQF
NA,TRBV5-4,ASSLGGETDTQY
NA,TRBV30,AWSPTGNTEAF
NA,TRBV15,ATSRGTSGGPSPISSDTQY
NA,TRBV5-1,ASSLDRAQGYT
NA,TRBV7-6,ASSPGLAGDNEQF
NA,TRBV30,AWSRQGRNTEAF
NA,TRBV5-8,ASSLGYVSKEKLF
few,TRBV11-3,ASSPAGNGNTIY
NA,TRBV27,ASSLAGFGYEQY
NA,TRBV11-2,ASSSLGARESTEAF
NA,TRBV4-1,ASSQDDLREGAYEQY
NA,TRBV9,ASSPLLGQSLGYT
NA,TRBV2,ASSAGQGQQPQH
NA,TRBV14,ASSQDFTTDYTGELF
NA,TRBV2,ASSPRQVNQPQH
few,TRBV11-2,ASSLSLVGSSYNEQF
NA,TRBV9,ASSVSSFGGRETQY
NA,TRBV5-1,ASSLTRFSNTGELF
NA,TRBV6-1,ASSEGLAGANEQF
few,TRBV23-1,ASSQTGVGYT
NA,TRBV10-2,ATKDIDFNSPLH
NA,TRBV30,AWSTGGENIQY
NA,TRBV5-4,ASSWTSGRVEQF
NA,TRBV15,ATSRPGAGNTIY
NA,TRBV6-5,ASRLVQGSSYEQY
NA,TRBV27,ASSLRSGINTIY
once,TRBV9,ASSAQLERGGRGTQY
NA,TRBV27,ASSLGGVGPTEAF
NA,TRBV7-9,ASSPLDRVTNQPQH
once,TRBV29-1,SLRLSDRGGELF
NA,TRBV3-1/TRBV3-2,ASSGRTESDTQY
NA,TRBV12-3/TRBV12-4,ASSLVGDRLF
NA,TRBV7-9,ATGQGKGSRKNTEAF